This T cell receptor (beta chain) was identified during a study of T cell clonality in common variable immunodeficiency. CVID subjects were some 15 female and 29 male, aged roughly 8 to 65. Both groups were predominantly of Caucasian heritage. Notes on the study in general: In common variable immunodeficiency, TCR beta chains reportedly carried fewer deletions and N-nucleotide insertions.

Clones were read by immunoSEQ multiplex PCR, and TCRdb kept only the in-frame ones, dropping some. This record lists approximately 29,000 clones, none seen once only, and the top ten clones contain just over 3%. This clone has just a few counts. Its antigen is still unknown. This receptor was identified in a human donor with common variable immunodeficiency. Sequencing was done on a sample of peripheral blood mononuclear cells.

The part of the CDR3 DNA that was read is TGTGCCAGCAGTCAAACGGGACATAGGGGGGAG. This encodes CASSQTGHRGE. The full CDR3 is CASSQTGHRGELFF. The chain recombines TRBV7-2 with TRBJ2-2, with a weak D call TRBD1 (6 bases). The read halts 3 residues ahead of the CDR3 end, with the missing end drawn from the germline J gene. Germline V gene lookup returns CDR1 SGHTA and CDR2 FQGNSA. Trimming took 6 bases from V and 8 from J, leaving 16 bases between them. The CDR3 is made up of 14 amino acids. Filled out from reference TRBV7-2 and TRBJ2-2, the complete variable domain reads GAGVSQSPSNKVTEKGKDVELRCDPISGHTALYWYRQSLGQGLEFLIYFQGNSAPDKSGLPSDRFSAERTGGSVSTLTIQRTQQEDSAVYLCASSQTGHRGELFFGEGSRLTVL.